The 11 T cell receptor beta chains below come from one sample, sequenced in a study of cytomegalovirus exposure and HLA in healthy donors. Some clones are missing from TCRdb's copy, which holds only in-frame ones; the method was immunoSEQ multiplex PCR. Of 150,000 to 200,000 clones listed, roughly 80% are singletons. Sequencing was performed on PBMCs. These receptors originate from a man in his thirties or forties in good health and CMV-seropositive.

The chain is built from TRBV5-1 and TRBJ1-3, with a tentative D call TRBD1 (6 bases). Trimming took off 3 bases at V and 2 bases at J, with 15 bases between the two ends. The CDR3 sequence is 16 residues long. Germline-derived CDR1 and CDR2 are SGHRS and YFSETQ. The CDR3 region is CASSSSGTTTGNTIYF. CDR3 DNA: TGCGCCAGCAGCTCCTCCGGGACAACCACTGGAAACACCATATATTTT.

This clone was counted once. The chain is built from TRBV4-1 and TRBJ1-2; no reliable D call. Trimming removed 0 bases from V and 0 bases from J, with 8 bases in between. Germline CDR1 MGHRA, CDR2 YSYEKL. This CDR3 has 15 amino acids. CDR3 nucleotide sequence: TGCGCCAGCAGCCAAGAATCACGAGCTAACTATGGCTACACCTTC. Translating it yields CASSQESRANYGYTF.

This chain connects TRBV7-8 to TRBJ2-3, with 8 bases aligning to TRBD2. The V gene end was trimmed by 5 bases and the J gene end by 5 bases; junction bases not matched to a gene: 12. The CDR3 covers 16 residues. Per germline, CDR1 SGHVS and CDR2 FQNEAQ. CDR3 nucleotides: TGTGCCAGCAGCACCCGAGGGAAGCGGGGGATAGATACGCAGTATTTT. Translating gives CASSTRGKRGIDTQYF.

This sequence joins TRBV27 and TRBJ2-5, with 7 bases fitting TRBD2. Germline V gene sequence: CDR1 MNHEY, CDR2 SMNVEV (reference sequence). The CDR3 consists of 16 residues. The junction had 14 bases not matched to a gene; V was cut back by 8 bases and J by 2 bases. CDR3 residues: CASGLRSGESQETQYF. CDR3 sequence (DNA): TGTGCCAGCGGCCTCAGGAGCGGGGAATCGCAAGAGACCCAGTACTTC.

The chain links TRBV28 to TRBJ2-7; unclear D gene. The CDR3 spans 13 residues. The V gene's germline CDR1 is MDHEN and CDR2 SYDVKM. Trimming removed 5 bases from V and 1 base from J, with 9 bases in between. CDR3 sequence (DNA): TGTGCCAGCAGTCCTCCGGGTTCCTACGAGCAGTACTTC. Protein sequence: CASSPPGSYEQYF.

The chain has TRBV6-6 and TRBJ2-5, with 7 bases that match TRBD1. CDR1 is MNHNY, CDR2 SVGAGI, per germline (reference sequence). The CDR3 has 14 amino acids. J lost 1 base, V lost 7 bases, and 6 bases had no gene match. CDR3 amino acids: CASTNRQGQETQYF. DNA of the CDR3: TGTGCCAGCACAAACCGACAGGGCCAAGAGACCCAGTACTTC.

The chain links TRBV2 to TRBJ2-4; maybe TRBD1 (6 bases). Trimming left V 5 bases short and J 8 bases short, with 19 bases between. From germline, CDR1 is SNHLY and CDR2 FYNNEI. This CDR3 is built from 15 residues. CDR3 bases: TGTGCCAGCAGTCCACGATGGGACACGGAGGACATTCAGTACTTC. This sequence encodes CASSPRWDTEDIQYF.

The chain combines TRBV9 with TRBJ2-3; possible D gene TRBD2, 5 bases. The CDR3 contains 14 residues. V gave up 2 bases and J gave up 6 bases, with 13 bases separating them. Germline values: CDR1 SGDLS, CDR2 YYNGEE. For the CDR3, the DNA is TGTGCCAGCAGCGTTACAGACTATATTGATACGCAGTATTTT. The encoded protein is CASSVTDYIDTQYF.

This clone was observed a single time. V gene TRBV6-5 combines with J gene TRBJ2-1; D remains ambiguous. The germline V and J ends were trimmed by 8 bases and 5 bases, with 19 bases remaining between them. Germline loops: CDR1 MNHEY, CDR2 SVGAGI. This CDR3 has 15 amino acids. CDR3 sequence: CASLSSSPGNNEQFF. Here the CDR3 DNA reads TGTGCCAGCCTCTCGAGCTCCCCAGGTAACAATGAGCAGTTCTTC.

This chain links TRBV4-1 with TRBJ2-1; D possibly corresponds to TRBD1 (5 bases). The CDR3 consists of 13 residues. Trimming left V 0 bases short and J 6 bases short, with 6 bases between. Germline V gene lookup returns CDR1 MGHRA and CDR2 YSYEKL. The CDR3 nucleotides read TGCGCCAGCAGCCAAGAGGGGCGCAATGAGCAGTTCTTC. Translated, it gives CASSQEGRNEQFF.

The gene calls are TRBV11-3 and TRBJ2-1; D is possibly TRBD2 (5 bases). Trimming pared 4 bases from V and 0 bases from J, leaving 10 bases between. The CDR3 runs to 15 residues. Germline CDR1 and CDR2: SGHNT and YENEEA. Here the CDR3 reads CASSSWESSYNEQFF. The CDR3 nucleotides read TGTGCCAGCAGCTCTTGGGAGAGCTCCTACAATGAGCAGTTCTTC.